The 10 T cell receptor beta chains below all came from one sample that was sequenced in a study of T cell repertoires in cytomegalovirus infection. These receptors lack a known antigen. Each CDR3 protein gets one entry after TCRdb re-called the reads with MiXCR. The data hold 600,000 to 700,000 distinct CDR3 sequences, with about 33% observed a single time. This material consisted of cultured PBMCs, taken from culture after CMV antigen stimulation. The receptors originated from a human donor in good health (CMV status not recorded). Some clones in this sample may be carry-over from other donors' samples.

This clonotype was observed a few times. The rearrangement links TRBV7-2 to TRBJ2-7; 7 positions agree with TRBD2. Germline trimming cut 5 bases from V and 2 bases from J; bases unmatched to any gene: 3. Germline CDR1 is SGHTA and CDR2 is FQGNSA. The CDR3 runs 13 residues. CDR3 nucleotide sequence: TGTGCCAGCAGCATCGGACTAGCCTACGAGCAGTACTTC. Its protein is CASSIGLAYEQYF.

This clonotype has only a few counts. The chain has TRBV19 and TRBJ2-7, with 10 bases lining up with TRBD1. CDR3 size: 14 residues. Germline V gene lookup returns CDR1 LNHDA and CDR2 SQIVND (reference sequence). The V and J ends lost 5 bases and 3 bases, in that order; junction bases with no gene match: 4. CDR3 sequence: CASSYGTGVYEQYF. For the CDR3, the DNA is TGTGCCAGTAGTTACGGGACAGGGGTCTACGAGCAGTACTTC.

The chain carries TRBV12-5 and TRBJ2-5; D gene unclear. V lost 6 bases, J lost 1 base, and 9 bases lay in between. This CDR3 region has 13 residues. Germline V gives CDR1 LGHNT, CDR2 FRNRAP. CDR3: CASGESGQETQYF. DNA for the CDR3: TGTGCTAGTGGCGAATCAGGCCAAGAGACCCAGTACTTC.

This clonotype appeared a few times. The CDR3 coding sequence is TGTGCCAGTAGTATAGAGACTAGCGGTTACAATGAGCAGTTCTTC. Residues: CASSIETSGYNEQFF. This sequence joins TRBV19 and TRBJ2-1; 9 positions match TRBD2. The CDR3 runs to 15 residues. V lost 0 bases and J lost 4; bases outside the gene matches: 1. Germline V gene data show CDR1 as LNHDA and CDR2 as SQIVND (reference sequence).

The chain uses TRBV12-3 or TRBV12-4 and TRBJ1-1; D might be TRBD1 (6 bases). V was shortened by 8 bases and J by 5 bases, with 18 bases between the two germline ends. The CDR3 extends over 14 amino acids. The DNA of the CDR3 is TGTGCCAGCGAGGGGGAATTAGAGAGAACTGAAGCTTTCTTT. Amino acid sequence: CASEGELERTEAFF.

The chain is built from TRBV11-2 and TRBJ1-2, with D maybe TRBD1 (6 bases). The germline CDR1 and CDR2 sequences are SGHAT and FQNNGV. V was pared by 1 base and J by 3 bases, with 15 bases between. The CDR3 is 16 residues long. CDR3 residues: CASSLVGGVQYYGYTF. Written as DNA, the CDR3 is TGTGCCAGCAGCTTAGTCGGGGGCGTTCAATACTATGGCTACACCTTC.

CDR3 region: CASCGTSSYNEQFF. CDR3 in DNA: TGTGCCAGCTGTGGTACTAGCTCCTACAATGAGCAGTTCTTC. The chain combines TRBV6-1 with TRBJ2-1; TRBD2 might be the D (5 bases). Germline lookup yields CDR1 MNHNS and CDR2 SASEGT. Trimming removed 8 bases at V and 0 bases at J, with 11 bases between. The CDR3 has 14 amino acids.

This chain links TRBV4-2 with TRBJ2-5; 7 nucleotides line up with TRBD1. V lost 0 bases and J lost 2; bases outside the gene matches: 3. The CDR3 has 15 residues. Germline V lookup: CDR1 LGHNA, CDR2 YNFKEQ. The CDR3 DNA reads as TGTGCCAGCAGCCAAGATCGGGGACAGCAAGAGACCCAGTACTTC. Residues: CASSQDRGQQETQYF.

The chain links TRBV12-3 or TRBV12-4 to TRBJ1-1; 8 bases align to TRBD1. V was clipped by 6 bases and J by 3 bases; unmatched bases: 9. The CDR3 runs 15 residues. CDR3 region: CASRPQGARDTEAFF. CDR3 in DNA: TGTGCCAGCAGGCCCCAGGGGGCCCGTGACACTGAAGCTTTCTTT.

The chain uses TRBV7-9 and TRBJ2-3, with D perhaps TRBD2 (5 bases). Germline V gives CDR1 SEHNR, CDR2 FQNEAQ (reference sequence). This CDR3 comprises 13 residues. Trimming left V 7 bases short and J 1 base short, with 9 bases between. CDR3 amino acids: CASTSSGTDTQYF. Here the CDR3 DNA reads TGTGCCAGCACGAGTAGCGGCACAGATACGCAGTATTTT.